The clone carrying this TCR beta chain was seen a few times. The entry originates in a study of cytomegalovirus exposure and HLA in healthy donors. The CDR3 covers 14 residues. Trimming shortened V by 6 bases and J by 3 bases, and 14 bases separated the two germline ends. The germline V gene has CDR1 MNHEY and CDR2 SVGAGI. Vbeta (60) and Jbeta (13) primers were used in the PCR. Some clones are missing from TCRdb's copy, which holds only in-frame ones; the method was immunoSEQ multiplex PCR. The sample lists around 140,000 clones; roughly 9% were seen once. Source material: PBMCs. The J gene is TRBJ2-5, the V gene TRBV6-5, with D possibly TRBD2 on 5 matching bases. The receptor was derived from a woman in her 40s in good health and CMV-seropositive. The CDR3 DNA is TGTGCCAGCAGCCTTACGCCCGGGGAAGAGACCCAGTACTTC. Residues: CASSLTPGEETQYF.